This TCR beta chain is from a study of T cell responses to AZD1222 COVID-19 vaccine (dated by TCRdb to the early 2020s). Regarding the study in general: Because spike-specific TCR depth and breadth did not differ between the two schedules, AZD1222 recipients who got a second dose at roughly 4 weeks were pooled with those who got a second dose at roughly 12 weeks. TCR sequencing was performed for about 250 trial participants, of whom about 200 were given two doses of AZD1222 and some 26 were given two doses of MenACWY control vaccine. Trial participants were enrolled by age into subgroups of 18-55, 56-69 and 70-plus years, and about 150, 27 and 61 TCR-sequenced participants, respectively, were included in these subgroups.

In the case of this clone: Its antigen is currently not known. Per-base qualities were not stored, and no clone one base away is much larger.

The sample's time point, from its label and the paper: baseline before first vaccination. Samples from vaccinated people were obtained from the UK trials COV001 and COV002, which included a single-blind randomized controlled phase 2/3 trial of AZD1222 (ChAdOx1 nCoV-19) in healthy adults. Trial participant PBMC samples were collected at day 0 and day 28 after the second dose for TCRbeta chain sequencing. General study outcomes and caveats: CD4 TCRs associated with the vaccine covered the entire spike protein, and the dominant responses were in regions 160-218 and 743-854. No day 14 peak-response samples were available, so repertoires were characterized only after the peak T cell response. After two AZD1222 doses, both the breadth and the depth of spike-specific TCRs were significantly higher than at day 0 and than in MenACWY recipients. In the small 56-69-year group, the increase in depth fell short of significance, most likely because of low power. Conclusions about previously exposed vaccinees are limited because only five or six AZD1222 recipients were SARS-CoV-2 seropositive at baseline. Nearly half of unique spike-specific TCRs reportedly recognized epitopes outside regions mutated in the B.1.351 and B.1.1.7 variants. Participants were mostly white British, with more females than males. The authors suggested clonal diversity may have been underestimated.

Reading from cysteine to phenylalanine, the CDR3 counts 15 amino acids. Just the 45-base CDR3 DNA is kept, in frame starting at base 1. Looking up the germline V gene (reference sequence) yields CDR1 MNHNY and CDR2 SVGAGI. V and J lose 2 bases and 2 bases, and a span of 13 bases separates them. The CDR3 regions of human TCRbeta chains were analyzed by immunosequencing. The authors' pipeline ran thus. Repertoire TCRs were checked for matches against a reference library of SARS-CoV-2-specific TCRs that had been generated using the MIRA antigen-specificity platform. Breadth was defined as the fraction of unique TCRs that were SARS-CoV-2-associated, and depth was defined as the fraction of total T cells that were SARS-CoV-2-associated. Using the MIRA data, each spike-specific TCR was mapped to the spike region that the TCR reacts to and placed in a CD4 or CD8 class. Log10-transformed breadth and depth values were compared by one-way ANOVA with Sidak's multiple comparisons tests. This is the immuneACCESS table as TCRdb keeps it, with only in-frame sequences that have V and J called. A part of the clones is gone; compared with another copy, unresolved V genes explain less than half, and the rest is unexplained. V and J calls and clone size are as listed in that table; D and trimming were resolved from the DNA. The table for this sample lists nearly 110,000 clones; under 90% of them were counted only once. The leading ten clones occupy around 5% of the sample.

The sequence was collected from an adult in good health. The sample here was peripheral blood, taken on day 0 of AZD1222 vaccination. The sequence is built from TRBV6-6 and TRBJ2-7, with TRBD2 perhaps the D gene, on 6 matching bases. This receptor has the CDR3 CASSYRDFVTYEQYF. In nucleotide form, the sequence is TGTGCCAGCAGTTACCGGGACTTCGTAACCTACGAGCAGTACTTC.